This note documents a single T cell receptor beta chain sequence. Its antigen is not known. TRB cDNA libraries were made by UMI-labeled 5' RACE. For each CDR3 protein, TCRdb gives one entry from its re-call of the 5' RACE reads, without DNA. The listing records some 39,000 distinct CDR3 sequences. This specimen comes from a study of CXCR3-negative and CXCR3-positive naive CD8 T cells. Across the study: Overall TRB read output was approximately 140 million, and each library contained about 1.5 +/- 0.3 million reads. Study-wide points: CXCR3-positive naive cells carried more hydrophobic TRB CDR3s than CXCR3-negative ones.

Triplicate sorts, around 300,000 cells apiece, were made for each CD8+ T cell subset. The V gene's germline CDR1 is SGHRS and CDR2 YFSETQ. This CDR3 is 18 amino acids long. The gene calls are TRBV5-1 and TRBJ2-5; the D gene TCRdb calls, TRBD1, cannot be checked with no DNA. The sequenced sample was naive CXCR3- CD8+ T cells from blood. Subset reported: CD45RO-CCR7+CD27+CD95- naive CD8+ T cells lacking CXCR3 (TNR3-). The receptor was derived from a human donor in good health. Some clones in this sample may be carry-over from other donors' samples. CDR3 protein: CASGPGQGAQKLQETQYF.